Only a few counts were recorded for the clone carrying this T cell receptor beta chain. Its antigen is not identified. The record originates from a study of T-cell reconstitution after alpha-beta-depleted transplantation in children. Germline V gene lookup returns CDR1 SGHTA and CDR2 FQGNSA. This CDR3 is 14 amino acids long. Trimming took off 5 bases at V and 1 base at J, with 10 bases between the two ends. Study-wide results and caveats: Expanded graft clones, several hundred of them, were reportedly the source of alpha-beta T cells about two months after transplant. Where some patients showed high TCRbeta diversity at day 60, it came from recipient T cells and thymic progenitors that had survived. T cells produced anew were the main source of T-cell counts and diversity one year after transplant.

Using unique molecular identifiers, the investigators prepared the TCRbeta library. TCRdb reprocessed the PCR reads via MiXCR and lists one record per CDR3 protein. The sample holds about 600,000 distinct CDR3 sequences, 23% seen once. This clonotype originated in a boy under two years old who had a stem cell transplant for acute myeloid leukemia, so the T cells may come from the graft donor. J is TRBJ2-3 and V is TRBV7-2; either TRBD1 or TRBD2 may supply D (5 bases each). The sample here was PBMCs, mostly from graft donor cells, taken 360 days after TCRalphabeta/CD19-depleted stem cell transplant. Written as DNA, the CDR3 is TGTGCCAGCAGCCCGGGACCGCGCACAGATACGCAGTATTTT. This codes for CASSPGPRTDTQYF.